The rows below give T cell receptor beta chains drawn from one sample of a study of T cells after yellow fever vaccination. TCRdb reprocessed the 5' RACE reads via MiXCR and lists one record per CDR3 protein. The sample comprises some 320,000 distinct CDR3 sequences, about 4% of which are singletons, and around 23% rests with the top ten. The specimen was PBMCs, collected 5 days after the yellow fever booster vaccination. All receptors come from a young man who received the YFV17D yellow fever vaccine. Both conserved end residues are part of each CDR3. D genes are given only for firm matches. The listing skips clone size in some rows; elsewhere it reads once, few, many or a size class.

d_call j_call clone_size v_call cdr3_nt cdr3_aa
NA TRBJ1-2 NA TRBV12-3/TRBV12-4 TGTGCCAGCAGTTCCGGGATTGGCTACACCTTC CASSSGIGYTF
TRBD2 TRBJ2-1 NA TRBV11-2 TGTGCCAGCAGCCGGACTAGCGCGAGTAAGCAGTTCTTC CASSRTSASKQFF
NA TRBJ2-3 NA TRBV11-2 TGTGCCAGCAGCCCGCCCGGTTACACAGATACGCAGTATTTT CASSPPGYTDTQYF
NA TRBJ1-2 NA TRBV6-6 TGTGCCAGCAGTCCCCCCGGTGGGATAGCTAACTATGGCTACACCTTC CASSPPGGIANYGYTF
TRBD1 TRBJ1-5 NA TRBV7-2 TGTGCCAGCAGCGGGACAGGGCGCTACCAGCCCCAGCATTTT CASSGTGRYQPQHF
TRBD1 TRBJ1-5 few TRBV12-3/TRBV12-4 TGTGCCAGCAGTCGAACAGGGGGGTATAGCAATCAGCCCCAGCATTTT CASSRTGGYSNQPQHF
TRBD1 TRBJ1-2 few TRBV7-2 TGTGCCAGCAGCCCACAGGGGCGGGGTCTTAACTATGGCTACACCTTC CASSPQGRGLNYGYTF
NA TRBJ1-1 few TRBV20-1 TGCAGTGCCCCTCGGGTCGGGGCAAGGAGAGGCGCTGAAGCTTTCTTT CSAPRVGARRGAEAFF
NA TRBJ1-5 NA TRBV12-3/TRBV12-4 TGTGCCAGCAGTTTAGGGTACTCGGGCCAGCCCCAGCATTTT CASSLGYSGQPQHF
NA TRBJ2-3 many TRBV9 TGTGCCAGCAGCGTTCATGCGGCAGATACGCAGTATTTT CASSVHAADTQYF
NA TRBJ2-5 many TRBV7-2 TGTGCCAGCAGCTCCTCCGGGACTTACCGGGGGACCCAGTACTTC CASSSSGTYRGTQYF
NA TRBJ2-2 NA TRBV7-3 NA CASSSVPGSCFF
NA TRBJ1-3 few TRBV18 TGTGCCAGCTCACCACCGGAGGGGGAGGACACCATATATTTT CASSPPEGEDTIYF
TRBD1 TRBJ2-7 few TRBV20-1 TGCAGTGCTAGAGACCTTATTGGGACAGGGGTCGAGCAGTACTTC CSARDLIGTGVEQYF
NA TRBJ2-2 NA TRBV7-2 TGTGCCAGCAGCTTAGATATTGGGACGTATGTCCGGGAGCTGTTTTTT CASSLDIGTYVRELFF
NA TRBJ2-5 few TRBV5-6 TGTGCCAGCAGCTTGGGGGCCATGGAGACCCAGTACTTC CASSLGAMETQYF
TRBD1 TRBJ2-1 NA TRBV6-2/TRBV6-3 TGTGCCAGCAGTTGGACAGGGGACGACCCTGAGCAGTTCTTC CASSWTGDDPEQFF
NA TRBJ2-7 few TRBV9 TGTGCCAGCAGCGTAGATGGTTTGAGCCTCTACGAGCAGTACTTC CASSVDGLSLYEQYF
NA TRBJ2-3 many TRBV5-1 TGCGCCAGCAGCTTGGCCGCTGAGGGGACGCAGTATTTT CASSLAAEGTQYF
NA TRBJ2-1 many TRBV20-1 TGCAGTGCCCACCCCGCGGGCTGGGGGGGCGATGAGCAGTTCTTC CSAHPAGWGGDEQFF
NA TRBJ1-1 NA TRBV5-1 TGCGCCAGCAGCTTCGGGGGCTTCGGCACTGAAGCTTTCTTT CASSFGGFGTEAFF
TRBD2 TRBJ2-2 many TRBV4-3 TGCGCCAGCAGCCGTTCCGCGGGGGGGAACACCGGGGAGCTGTTTTTT CASSRSAGGNTGELFF
NA TRBJ2-5 many TRBV5-1 TGCGCCAGCAGCTTCGGACAGCGGAGCACATCGGGGGAGACCCAGTACTTC CASSFGQRSTSGETQYF
NA TRBJ1-1 few TRBV2 TGTGCCAGCAGTGAGTTTGGGCCGCGGAACACTGAAGCTTTCTTT CASSEFGPRNTEAFF
NA TRBJ1-5 few TRBV6-6 TGTGCCAGCGGGGACTCTCACGGCAATCAGCCCCAGCATTTT CASGDSHGNQPQHF
TRBD2 TRBJ2-1 few TRBV12-3/TRBV12-4 TGTGCCAGCAGAGGCCATCTAGCGGGGGGGCATGAGCAGTTCTTC CASRGHLAGGHEQFF
NA TRBJ1-2 many TRBV7-2 TGTGCCAGCAGCTTAGAAGCTAATATTGGCTACACCTTC CASSLEANIGYTF
NA TRBJ2-2 NA TRBV11-3 TGTGCCAGCAGCTGGACACGGTCTAGCACCGGGGAGCTGTTTTTT CASSWTRSSTGELFF
TRBD1 TRBJ1-1 NA TRBV4-3 TGCGCCAGCAGCCAACAGGGGGGGGCGCGGGGCACTGAAGCTTTCTTT CASSQQGGARGTEAFF
TRBD2 TRBJ2-7 NA TRBV12-3/TRBV12-4 TGTGCCAGCAGTTGGACGGGGGGATACGAGCAGTACTTC CASSWTGGYEQYF
NA TRBJ1-1 few TRBV12-3/TRBV12-4 TGTGCCACCTTCAGGGCCACAACTGAAGCTTTCTTT CATFRATTEAFF
TRBD1 TRBJ1-1 few TRBV11-2 TGTGCCAGCAGACCGGGGGACAGTGAAGCTTTCTTT CASRPGDSEAFF
NA TRBJ1-1 NA TRBV4-1 TGCGCCAGCACCGCCGAGGGGCGGAATGAAGCTTTCTTT CASTAEGRNEAFF
NA TRBJ1-5 NA TRBV6-6 TGTGCCAGCAGTGGGGGGGATCAGCCCCAGCATTTT CASSGGDQPQHF
NA TRBJ2-1 NA TRBV7-2 TGTGCCAGCAGCTTATGGACGGACTACAATGAGCAGTTCTTC CASSLWTDYNEQFF
TRBD1 TRBJ2-3 NA TRBV7-2 TGTGCCAGCAGCTTAGTCCAGGGGGCAGATACGCAGTATTTT CASSLVQGADTQYF
NA TRBJ1-1 few TRBV7-9 TGTGCCAGCAGCTTTTTGAGGGTTTACACTGAAGCTTTCTTT CASSFLRVYTEAFF
NA TRBJ1-5 few TRBV20-1 TGCAGTGCTAGAGTAAGGGGCCTAGGATCGGCCCAGCATTTT CSARVRGLGSAQHF
TRBD2 TRBJ2-3 many TRBV10-2 TGCGCCAGCAGTGAGGGGACTAGCGGGGGGCCCTTTTTGGATACGCAGTATTTT CASSEGTSGGPFLDTQYF
NA TRBJ2-2 NA TRBV25-1 TGTGCCAGCGGACCCCTAGAGTACACCGGGGAGCTGTTTTTT CASGPLEYTGELFF
TRBD2 TRBJ2-7 few TRBV5-1 TGCGCCAGCAGCTTGGAAGCAGCGGGGAACTCCGAGCAGTACTTC CASSLEAAGNSEQYF
NA TRBJ2-1 NA TRBV19 TGTGCCAGTAGTCCCGGGAAGGGCGTTCTCTACAATGAGCAGTTCTTC CASSPGKGVLYNEQFF
TRBD2 TRBJ2-1 many TRBV5-1 TGCGCCAGCAGGGTAGGACTAGCGGGTGATGAGCAGTTCTTC CASRVGLAGDEQFF
TRBD1 TRBJ1-4 NA TRBV6-5 TGTGCCAGCAGCTATCGGGGGCTCGGTCACCGGGACAGGGGCGCTTTTAATGAAAAACTGTTTTTT CASSYRGLGHRDRGAFNEKLFF
TRBD1 TRBJ2-7 NA TRBV7-2 TGTGCCAGCAGCTTAGGTATAGGGACAGGGGGCTACGAGCAGTACTTC CASSLGIGTGGYEQYF
TRBD1 TRBJ2-1 many TRBV4-2 TGTGCCAGCAGCCAAGGGACAGGGAACAATGAGCAGTTCTTC CASSQGTGNNEQFF
NA TRBJ1-2 many TRBV29-1 TGCAGCGGTGGGGCCGGGGCTTACTATGGCTACACCTTC CSGGAGAYYGYTF
TRBD1 TRBJ2-7 few TRBV3-1 TGTGCCAGCAGCCCACGGACAGGGATCTCCTACGAGCAGTACTTC CASSPRTGISYEQYF
NA TRBJ1-1 many TRBV7-6 TGTGCCAGCAGCTTCTCAAAGGCAGTAATGAACACTGAAGCTTTCTTT CASSFSKAVMNTEAFF
NA TRBJ1-6 NA TRBV7-9 TGTGCCAGCAGCTTAACGGGCGAAGATTCACCCCTCCACTTT CASSLTGEDSPLHF